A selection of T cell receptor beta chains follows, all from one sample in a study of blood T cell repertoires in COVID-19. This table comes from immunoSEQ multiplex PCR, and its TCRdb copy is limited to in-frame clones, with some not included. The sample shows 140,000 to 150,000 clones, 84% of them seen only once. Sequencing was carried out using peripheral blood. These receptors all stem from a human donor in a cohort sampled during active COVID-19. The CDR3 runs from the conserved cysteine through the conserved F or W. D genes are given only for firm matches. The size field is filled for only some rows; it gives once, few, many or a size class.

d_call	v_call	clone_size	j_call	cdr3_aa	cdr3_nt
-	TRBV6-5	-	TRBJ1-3	CASSPAGGGNTIYF	TGTGCCAGCAGCCCCGCGGGCGGCGGAAACACCATATATTTT
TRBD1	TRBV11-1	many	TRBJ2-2	CASSFLGQGNTGELFF	TGTGCCAGCAGCTTCCTGGGACAGGGGAACACCGGGGAGCTGTTTTTT
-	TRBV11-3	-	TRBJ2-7	CASSPLGAVGEQYF	TGTGCCAGCAGCCCCCTGGGGGCAGTGGGAGAGCAGTACTTC
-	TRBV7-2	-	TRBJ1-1	CASSLESVQTEAFF	TGTGCCAGCAGCTTAGAATCCGTACAGACTGAAGCTTTCTTT
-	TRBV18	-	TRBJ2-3	CASSARTDTQYF	TGTGCCAGCTCCGCTCGGACAGATACGCAGTATTTT
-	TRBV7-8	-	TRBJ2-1	CASSSQLDEQFF	TGTGCCAGCAGCTCCCAACTGGATGAGCAGTTCTTC
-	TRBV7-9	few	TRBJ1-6	CASSLVTGSPLHF	TGTGCCAGCAGCTTAGTAACCGGGTCACCCCTCCACTTT
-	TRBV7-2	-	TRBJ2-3	CASSLARGADTQYF	TGTGCCAGCAGCTTGGCCCGGGGAGCAGATACGCAGTATTTT
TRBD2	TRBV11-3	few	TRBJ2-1	CASSLAGLAGASDEQFF	TGTGCCAGCAGCTTAGCCGGACTAGCGGGAGCTAGCGATGAGCAGTTCTTC
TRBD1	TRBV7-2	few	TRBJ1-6	CASSSRDRVNSPLHF	TGTGCCAGCAGCTCCCGGGACAGGGTTAATTCACCCCTCCACTTT
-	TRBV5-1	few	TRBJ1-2	CASSLDTYGYTF	TGCGCCAGCAGCCTGGACACATATGGCTACACCTTC
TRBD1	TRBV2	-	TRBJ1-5	CASRGTGVSQPQHF	TGTGCCAGCAGAGGGACAGGGGTTTCTCAGCCCCAGCATTTT
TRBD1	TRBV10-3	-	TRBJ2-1	CAIRADRGNYNEQFF	TGTGCCATCAGGGCCGACAGGGGTAACTACAATGAGCAGTTCTTC
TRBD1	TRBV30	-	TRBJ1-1	CAWSRGRITSAEAFF	TGTGCCTGGAGCAGGGGGCGAATTACGTCCGCTGAAGCTTTCTTT
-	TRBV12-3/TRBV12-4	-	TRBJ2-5	CASSLGLFETQYF	TGTGCCAGCAGCCTTGGGCTTTTTGAGACCCAGTACTTC
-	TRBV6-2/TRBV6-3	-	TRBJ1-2	CASSFTGTSNYGYTF	TGTGCCAGCAGCTTTACTGGGACATCCAACTATGGCTACACCTTC